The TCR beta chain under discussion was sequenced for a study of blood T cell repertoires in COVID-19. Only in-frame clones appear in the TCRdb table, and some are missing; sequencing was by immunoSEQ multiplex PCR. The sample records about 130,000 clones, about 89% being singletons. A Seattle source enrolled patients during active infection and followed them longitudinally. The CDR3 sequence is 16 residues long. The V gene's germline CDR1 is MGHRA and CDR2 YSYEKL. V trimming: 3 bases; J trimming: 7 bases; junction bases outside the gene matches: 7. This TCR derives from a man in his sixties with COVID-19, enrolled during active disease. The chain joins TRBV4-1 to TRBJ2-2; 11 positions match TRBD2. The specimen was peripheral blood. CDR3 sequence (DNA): TGCGCCAGCAGCCAGCTAGCGGGGGGAATCGGCGGGGAGCTGTTTTTT. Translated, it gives CASSQLAGGIGGELFF.